The rows below give T cell receptor beta chains drawn from one sample of a study of T cells in Graves' hyperthyroidism and ophthalmopathy. In TCRdb, the multiplex PCR reads were re-called with MiXCR into one record per CDR3 protein. The table shows about 290,000 distinct CDR3 sequences, with about an eighth occurring only once. Source material: blood. These receptors all stem from a woman aged 40 to 50 with Graves' hyperthyroidism. Both conserved end residues are part of each CDR3. The D gene is left open where the match is weak. Part of the rows lack a size; the others show once, few, many or a class for expanded clones.

V,D,size,J,CDR3,DNA
TRBV25-1,.,few,TRBJ1-1,CASTARGLNTEAFF,TGTGCCAGCACAGCCCGGGGGTTGAACACTGAAGCTTTCTTT
TRBV2,.,.,TRBJ2-2,CATSRGVGELFF,TGTGCCACCAGCAGAGGGGTCGGGGAGCTGTTTTTT
TRBV20-1,.,.,TRBJ2-1,CSAHHREYEQFF,TGCAGTGCTCATCACAGGGAATATGAGCAGTTCTTC
TRBV7-2,TRBD2,many,TRBJ2-5,CASSYLSGRAAIEYF,TGTGCCAGCAGCTACCTGAGCGGGAGGGCCGCGATAGAGTACTTC
TRBV9,TRBD1,few,TRBJ1-3,CASSGRDRGMNGNTIYF,TGTGCCAGCAGCGGACGGGACAGGGGAATGAATGGAAACACCATATATTTT
TRBV2,.,many,TRBJ1-1,CASSSIQGRGAFF,TGTGCCAGCAGTTCGATACAGGGTCGCGGAGCTTTCTTT
TRBV9,TRBD1,many,TRBJ1-1,CASSARTGGGTEAFF,TGTGCCAGCAGCGCAAGGACAGGGGGCGGCACTGAAGCTTTCTTT
TRBV6-2/TRBV6-3,.,.,TRBJ1-2,CASSAAGGRQVYGYTF,TGTGCCAGCAGTGCTGCGGGAGGCAGGCAGGTCTATGGCTACACCTTC
TRBV20-1,.,many,TRBJ2-3,CSASVRRALTDTQYF,TGCAGTGCTAGCGTACGCAGGGCCCTGACAGATACGCAGTATTTT
TRBV28,.,many,TRBJ2-5,CASSLSPPFLDGLQETQYF,TGTGCCAGCAGTTTGTCCCCACCATTCCTTGATGGACTCCAAGAGACCCAGTACTTC
TRBV5-8,.,many,TRBJ1-1,CASSLPAGMNTEAFF,TGTGCCAGCAGCTTGCCAGCGGGGATGAACACTGAAGCTTTCTTT
TRBV18,.,few,TRBJ1-5,CASSNTYSNQPQHF,TGTGCCAGCTCTAACACCTATAGCAATCAGCCCCAGCATTTT
TRBV6-1,.,few,TRBJ1-2,CASSTGRTGGYTF,TGTGCCAGCAGTACGGGACGGACTGGTGGCTACACCTTC
TRBV5-1,TRBD2,few,TRBJ2-1,CASSSLGLAGTSLRNEQFF,TGCGCCAGCAGCTCCCTGGGGCTAGCGGGCACCTCCCTTAGGAATGAGCAGTTCTTC
TRBV5-6,TRBD2,many,TRBJ2-2,CASSLPTGTIRARDRELFF,TGTGCCAGCAGCTTGCCGACCGGGACTATAAGGGCAAGGGACCGGGAGCTGTTTTTT
TRBV7-9,.,once,TRBJ1-2,CASSLEWTANYGYTF,TGTGCCAGCAGCTTAGAGTGGACAGCTAACTATGGCTACACCTTC
TRBV2,.,.,TRBJ2-2,CASSQTRNTGELFF,TGTGCCAGCAGCCAGACTAGAAACACCGGGGAGCTGTTTTTT
TRBV20-1,.,many,TRBJ1-1,CSARDGYTEAFF,TGCAGTGCTAGAGATGGGTACACTGAAGCTTTCTTT
TRBV24-1,.,many,TRBJ1-5,CATSDSREVNQPQHF,TGTGCCACCAGTGATTCCAGGGAGGTCAATCAGCCCCAGCATTTT
TRBV6-2/TRBV6-3,.,many,TRBJ2-3,CASQPGLNTDTQYF,TGTGCCAGCCAGCCGGGACTCAACACAGATACGCAGTATTTT
TRBV6-1,.,few,TRBJ1-1,CASSEMGEAFF,TGTGCCAGCAGTGAAATGGGTGAAGCTTTCTTT
TRBV10-3,TRBD1,few,TRBJ1-4,CAISPRQGKEEKLFF,TGTGCCATCAGTCCAAGACAGGGTAAAGAAGAAAAACTGTTTTTT
TRBV6-1,.,.,TRBJ2-1,CASSSTVRTNEQFF,TGTGCCAGCAGTTCCACTGTTCGGACCAATGAGCAGTTCTTC
TRBV6-1,TRBD2,many,TRBJ2-3,CASSSSGRTDTQYF,TGTGCCAGCAGTTCTAGCGGACGCACAGATACGCAGTATTTT
TRBV9,TRBD2,.,TRBJ2-1,CAGLAGGDEQFF,TGTGCCGGACTAGCGGGAGGGGATGAGCAGTTCTTC
TRBV24-1,TRBD2,many,TRBJ2-2,CATSEGLAGVTGELFF,TGTGCCACCAGTGAGGGACTAGCGGGAGTCACCGGGGAGCTGTTTTTT
TRBV3-1,.,.,TRBJ2-2,CASSLWGELFF,TGTGCCAGCAGCCTGTGGGGAGAGCTGTTTTTT
TRBV3-1,.,few,TRBJ2-3,CASSQQALSTDTQYF,TGTGCCAGCAGCCAACAAGCCCTTAGCACAGATACGCAGTATTTT
TRBV27,TRBD2,many,TRBJ2-5,CASSLIGGRGPETQYF,TGTGCCAGCAGTTTAATCGGCGGGAGAGGGCCAGAGACCCAGTACTTC
TRBV20-1,.,.,TRBJ1-5,CSAGVAASNQPQHF,TGCAGTGCTGGGGTAGCGGCTAGCAATCAGCCCCAGCATTTT
TRBV7-2,TRBD2,many,TRBJ2-1,CASSLATLAGAQLDEQFF,TGTGCCAGCAGCTTAGCGACCCTAGCGGGCGCCCAGTTGGATGAGCAGTTCTTC
TRBV7-2,.,many,TRBJ2-3,CASSSPWTDTQYF,TGTGCCAGCAGCTCGCCATGGACAGATACGCAGTATTTT
TRBV3-1,TRBD2,many,TRBJ2-3,CASSQDPLLAPFTDTQYF,TGTGCCAGCAGCCAAGACCCCTTACTAGCGCCCTTCACAGATACGCAGTATTTT
TRBV6-2/TRBV6-3,.,many,TRBJ2-1,CASSPASLRNEQFF,TGTGCCAGCAGCCCAGCCAGCCTACGGAATGAGCAGTTCTTC
TRBV18,TRBD1,.,TRBJ2-3,CASSLQGTNTDTQYF,TGTGCCAGCTCCTTACAGGGGACCAACACAGATACGCAGTATTTT
TRBV20-1,.,few,TRBJ2-1,CSARVGSFYEQFF,TGCAGTGCTAGAGTCGGGAGCTTTTATGAGCAGTTCTTC
TRBV29-1,.,many,TRBJ1-2,CSVDGGYYGYTF,TGCAGCGTTGATGGGGGATACTATGGCTACACCTTC